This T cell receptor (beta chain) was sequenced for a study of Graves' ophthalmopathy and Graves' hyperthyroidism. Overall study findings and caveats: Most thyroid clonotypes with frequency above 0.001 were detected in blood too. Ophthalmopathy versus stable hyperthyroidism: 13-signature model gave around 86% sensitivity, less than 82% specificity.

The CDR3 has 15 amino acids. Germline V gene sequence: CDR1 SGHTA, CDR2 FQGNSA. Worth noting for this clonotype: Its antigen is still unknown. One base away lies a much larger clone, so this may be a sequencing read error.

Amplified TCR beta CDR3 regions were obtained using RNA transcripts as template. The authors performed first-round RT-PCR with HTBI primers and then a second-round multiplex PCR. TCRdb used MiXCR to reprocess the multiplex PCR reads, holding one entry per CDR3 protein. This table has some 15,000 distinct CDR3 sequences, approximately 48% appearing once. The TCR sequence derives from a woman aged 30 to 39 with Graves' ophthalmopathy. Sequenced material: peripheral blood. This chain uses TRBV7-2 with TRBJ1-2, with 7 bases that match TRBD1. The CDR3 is CASSLGFDRASGYAF. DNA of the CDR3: TGTGCCAGCAGCTTAGGCTTCGACAGGGCTAGTGGCTACGCCTTC.